This TCR beta chain is from a study of CD8 T cells in Susac syndrome. The sequenced target, TCR beta, came from blood CD8+ and CD4+ T cells. The CDR3 runs 13 residues. Trimming took 3 bases from V and 6 from J; bases not matched to a gene: 7. Germline CDR1 reads GTSNPN; CDR2 reads SVGIG (reference sequence). RNA totalling roughly 0.5 to 1 ug underwent reverse transcription with random hexamers. The immunoSEQ assay covered 54 Vbeta and 13 Jbeta segments for CDR3. TCRdb used MiXCR to reprocess the immunoSEQ multiplex PCR reads, holding one entry per CDR3 protein. The table includes approximately 210,000 distinct CDR3 sequences, over 90% detected once.

Source material: CD4+ T cells from PBMCs. This TCR derives from a human donor with Susac syndrome. This chain uses TRBV30 with TRBJ1-2; TRBD1 agrees at 7 bases. The CDR3 DNA sequence: TGTGCCTGGAGACGCGACAGGGCAGATGGCTACACCTTC. It specifies CAWRRDRADGYTF.